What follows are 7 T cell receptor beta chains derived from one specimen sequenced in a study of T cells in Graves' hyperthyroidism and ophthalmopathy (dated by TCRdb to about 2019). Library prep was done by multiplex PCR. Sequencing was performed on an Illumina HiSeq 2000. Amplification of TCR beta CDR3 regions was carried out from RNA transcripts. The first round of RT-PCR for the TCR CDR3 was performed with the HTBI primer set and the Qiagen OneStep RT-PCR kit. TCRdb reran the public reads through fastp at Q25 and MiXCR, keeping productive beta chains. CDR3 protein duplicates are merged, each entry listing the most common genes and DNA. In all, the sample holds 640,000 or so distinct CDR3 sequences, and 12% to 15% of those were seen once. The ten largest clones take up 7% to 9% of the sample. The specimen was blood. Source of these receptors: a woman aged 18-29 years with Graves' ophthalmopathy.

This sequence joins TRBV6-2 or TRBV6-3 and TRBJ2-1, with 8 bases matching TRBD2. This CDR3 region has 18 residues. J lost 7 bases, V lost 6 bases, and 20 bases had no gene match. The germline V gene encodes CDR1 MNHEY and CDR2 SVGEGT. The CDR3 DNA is TGTGCCAGCAGGTACCCCCCGGGGGAGCGGGAGTTGGGGAATGAGCAGTTCTTC. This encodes CASRYPPGERELGNEQFF.

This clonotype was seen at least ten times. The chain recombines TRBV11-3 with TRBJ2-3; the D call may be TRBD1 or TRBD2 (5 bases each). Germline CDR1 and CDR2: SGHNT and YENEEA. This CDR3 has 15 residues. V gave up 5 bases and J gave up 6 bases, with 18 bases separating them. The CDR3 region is CASSPEAEWGDTQYF. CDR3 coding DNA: TGTGCCAGCAGCCCCGAAGCGGAGTGGGGCGATACGCAGTATTTT.

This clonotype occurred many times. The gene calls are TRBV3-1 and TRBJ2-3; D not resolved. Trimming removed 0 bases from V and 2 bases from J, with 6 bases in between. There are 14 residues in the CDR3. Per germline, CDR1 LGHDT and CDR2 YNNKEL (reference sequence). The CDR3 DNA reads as TGTGCCAGCAGCCAAGATCAGGACACAGATACGCAGTATTTT. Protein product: CASSQDQDTDTQYF.

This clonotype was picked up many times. CDR3 bases: TGTGCCAGCAGGGCCCGGACAGGGAGCACAGATACGCAGTATTTT. Amino acids: CASRARTGSTDTQYF. The chain employs TRBV2 and TRBJ2-3, with 8 bases fitting TRBD1. With V trimmed by 6 bases and J by 0 bases, 5 bases remained unmatched. The CDR3 consists of 15 residues. CDR1 is SNHLY, CDR2 FYNNEI, per germline.

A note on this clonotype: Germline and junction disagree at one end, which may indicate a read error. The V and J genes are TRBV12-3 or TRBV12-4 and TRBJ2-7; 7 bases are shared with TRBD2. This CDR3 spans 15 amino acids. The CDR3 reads CASSLVAGASYERYF. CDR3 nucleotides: TGTGCCAGCAGCTTGGTGGCGGGAGCCTCCTACGAGCGGTACTTC.

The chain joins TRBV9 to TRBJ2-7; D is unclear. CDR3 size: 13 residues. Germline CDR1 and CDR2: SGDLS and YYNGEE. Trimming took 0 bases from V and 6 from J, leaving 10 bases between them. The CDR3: CASSVEGESEQYF. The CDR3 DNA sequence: TGTGCCAGCAGCGTAGAAGGAGAAAGCGAGCAGTACTTC.

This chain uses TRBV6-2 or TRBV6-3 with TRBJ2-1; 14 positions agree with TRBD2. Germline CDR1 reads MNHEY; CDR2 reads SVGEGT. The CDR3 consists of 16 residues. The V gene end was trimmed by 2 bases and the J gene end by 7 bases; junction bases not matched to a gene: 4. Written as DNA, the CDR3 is TGTGCCAGCAGTTACCCGACTAGCGGGAGGGGGAATGAGCAGTTCTTC. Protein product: CASSYPTSGRGNEQFF.